This T cell receptor beta chain stems from a study of T cell changes during pregnancy in multiple sclerosis. TCRdb's table, derived via immunoSEQ multiplex PCR, lists solely in-frame clones and lacks some. Among about 80,000 clones listed, 94% were seen once. This receptor was obtained from a female donor with multiple sclerosis, enrolled in a pregnancy study. The material was peripheral blood, obtained in the third trimester of pregnancy.

The CDR3 spells CASVRWEYSNQPQHF. As DNA, the CDR3 is TGTGCCTCGGTCCGTTGGGAGTATAGCAATCAGCCCCAGCATTTT. The chain employs TRBV30 and TRBJ1-5; D gene uncertain. This CDR3 comprises 15 residues. CDR1 is GTSNPN and CDR2 is SVGIG in the germline V gene (reference sequence). Trimming removed 7 bases from V and 0 bases from J, with 16 bases in between. Full variable domain (remainder filled in from reference TRBV30 and TRBJ1-5): SQTIHQWPATLVQPVGSPLSLECTVEGTSNPNLYWYRQAAGRGLQLLFYSVGIGQISSEVPQNLSASRPQDRQFILSSKKLLLSDSGFYLCASVRWEYSNQPQHFGDGTRLSIL.